Below, 13 T cell receptor beta chains from the same sample are listed, as sequenced in a study of control samples from healthy donors and cancer patients. Method: immunoSEQ multiplex PCR; TCRdb's copy keeps in-frame clones and lacks some. The sample lists some 130,000 clones, 92% occurring once. Material: blood. These receptor sequences come from a man aged 30 to 39 in good health.

CDR3 sequence: CASSSGTDYSTDTQYF. For the CDR3, the DNA is TGTGCCAGCAGCTCCGGGACCGACTATAGCACAGATACGCAGTATTTT. The chain is built from TRBV5-6 and TRBJ2-3, with D perhaps TRBD1 or TRBD2 (5 bases each). V was cut by 3 bases and J by 0 bases, with 14 bases left in between. The CDR3 extends over 16 amino acids. The V gene's germline CDR1 is SGHDT and CDR2 YYEEEE.

The chain employs TRBV3-1 (or the pseudogene TRBV3-2) and TRBJ2-5; D gene uncertain. The CDR3 has 17 amino acids. V was cut by 0 bases and J by 4 bases, with 18 bases left in between. The germline V gene encodes CDR1 LGHDT and CDR2 YNNKEL (reference sequence). Here the CDR3 reads CASSQDSTYLLGETQYF. In nucleotides, the CDR3 is TGTGCCAGCAGCCAAGATTCGACATACTTGCTGGGAGAGACCCAGTACTTC.

V and J are TRBV29-1 and TRBJ2-1, with TRBD2 identical over 12 bases. Germline lookup yields CDR1 SQVTM and CDR2 ANQGSEA. The CDR3 has 15 residues. The V segment lost 4 bases and the J segment 2 bases; nucleotides outside the gene matches: 3. CDR3 amino acids: CSVGLAGGPYNEQFF. For the CDR3, the DNA is TGCAGCGTTGGTCTAGCGGGAGGGCCCTACAATGAGCAGTTCTTC.

The chain joins TRBV6-1 to TRBJ1-4; 7 bases are shared with TRBD1. This CDR3 is 15 amino acids long. Germline V CDR1 and CDR2: MNHNS, SASEGT. After removal of 2 bases from V and 1 base from J, the junction contained 1 base not matched to a gene. CDR3 protein: CASSERQGTNEKLFF. In DNA, the CDR3 is TGTGCCAGCAGTGAAAGACAGGGAACTAATGAAAAACTGTTTTTT.

The V call is TRBV5-1, the J call TRBJ1-2; tentatively, D is TRBD1 (6 bases). The CDR3 has 14 residues. Germline V lookup: CDR1 SGHRS, CDR2 YFSETQ. V was pared by 0 bases and J by 4 bases, with 10 bases between. CDR3: CASSLVDSPYGYTF. The CDR3 coding sequence is TGCGCCAGCAGCTTGGTGGACAGTCCCTATGGCTACACCTTC.

This clone was counted once. At one end, the junction sequence differs from germline, possibly due to a read error. Other DNA sequences from this sample encode an identical CDR3 as well. V and J are TRBV19 and TRBJ2-7, with TRBD1 matching 8 bases. The CDR3 runs to 15 residues. Per the germline V gene, CDR1 is LNHDA and CDR2 is SQIVND (reference sequence). This CDR3 reads CASSVPGQATYEQYF. The CDR3 DNA is TGCGCCAGTAGTGTTCCGGGACAGGCTACCTACGAGCAGTACTTC. The variable domain in full, completed from reference TRBV19 and TRBJ2-7, reads DGGITQSPKYLFRKEGQNVTLSCEQNLNHDAMYWYRQDPGQGLRLIYYSQIVNDFQKGDIAEGYSVSREKKESFPLTVTSAQKNPTAFYLCASSVPGQATYEQYFGPGTRLTVT.

This chain uses TRBV5-5 with TRBJ2-5; 7 bases map to TRBD1. The CDR3 contains 15 residues. The trim removed 3 bases at V and 5 bases at J, leaving 10 bases unmatched. Germline V gives CDR1 SGHKS, CDR2 YYEKEE (reference sequence). The CDR3 bases are TGTGCCAGCAGCTCACAGACAGGGATGGGTGAGACCCAGTACTTC. It codes for CASSSQTGMGETQYF.

V and J are TRBV5-4 and TRBJ2-7, with D tentatively TRBD1 (6 bases). Germline CDR1 reads SGHNT; CDR2 reads YYREEE (reference sequence). Between the trimmed V and J ends, which lost 0 bases and 2 bases, there was a span of 15 bases. CDR3 length equals 16 residues. The CDR3 region has the DNA TGTGCCAGCAGCTTGGGGGCAGGGGCCTTAGCCTACGAGCAGTACTTC. Translation: CASSLGAGALAYEQYF.

The chain links TRBV7-3 to TRBJ2-3; no clear D gene. The CDR3 has 13 amino acids. Germline assignment: CDR1 SGHTA and CDR2 FQGTGA. The V and J ends lost 5 bases and 6 bases respectively, with 12 bases between them. This CDR3 is CASSALLLDTQYF. Here the CDR3 DNA reads TGTGCCAGCAGCGCGTTACTTCTGGATACGCAGTATTTT. Drawing the rest from reference TRBV7-3 and TRBJ2-3, the complete variable domain is GAGVSQTPSNKVTEKGKYVELRCDPISGHTALYWYRQSLGQGPEFLIYFQGTGAADDSGLPNDRFFAVRPEGSVSTLKIQRTERGDSAVYLCASSALLLDTQYFGPGTRLTVL.

The rearrangement uses TRBV11-3 and TRBJ2-3, with D perhaps TRBD2 (6 bases). The CDR3 runs 15 residues. Trimming took off 4 bases at V and 1 base at J, with 12 bases between the two ends. Germline CDR1 SGHNT, CDR2 YENEEA. The DNA of the CDR3 is TGTGCCAGCAGCTCCCGGGACTGGCGCACAGATACGCAGTATTTT. This codes for CASSSRDWRTDTQYF.

J is TRBJ2-7 and V is TRBV7-2; D is perhaps TRBD2 (5 bases). CDR3 length: 16 residues. The ends were cut back, 5 bases at V and 1 base at J, with 18 bases in the middle. Germline loops: CDR1 SGHTA, CDR2 FQGNSA. CDR3 sequence: CASSPRAITLSYEQYF. The CDR3 DNA reads as TGTGCCAGCAGCCCGAGGGCCATCACCTTATCCTACGAGCAGTACTTC.

The chain couples TRBV7-8 to TRBJ2-5; 14 bases line up with TRBD2. The CDR3 is 21 residues long. CDR1 SGHVS and CDR2 FQNEAQ come from the germline V gene. V was pared by 4 bases and J by 5 bases, with 21 bases of the junction left unmatched. The CDR3 nucleotides read TGTGCCAGCAGCTCAATCCCACCGGGACTAGCGGGAGTTGGCTCGGGGGAGACCCAGTACTTC. Residues: CASSSIPPGLAGVGSGETQYF.

V and J are TRBV6-6 and TRBJ1-1; 9 bases map to TRBD1. Trimming cost V 8 bases and J 2 bases; bases outside gene matches: 3. Germline assignment: CDR1 MNHNY and CDR2 SVGAGI (reference sequence). There are 13 residues in the CDR3. CDR3 amino acids: CASHTGGNTEAFF. The CDR3, as DNA: TGTGCCAGCCACACAGGGGGCAACACTGAAGCTTTCTTT.